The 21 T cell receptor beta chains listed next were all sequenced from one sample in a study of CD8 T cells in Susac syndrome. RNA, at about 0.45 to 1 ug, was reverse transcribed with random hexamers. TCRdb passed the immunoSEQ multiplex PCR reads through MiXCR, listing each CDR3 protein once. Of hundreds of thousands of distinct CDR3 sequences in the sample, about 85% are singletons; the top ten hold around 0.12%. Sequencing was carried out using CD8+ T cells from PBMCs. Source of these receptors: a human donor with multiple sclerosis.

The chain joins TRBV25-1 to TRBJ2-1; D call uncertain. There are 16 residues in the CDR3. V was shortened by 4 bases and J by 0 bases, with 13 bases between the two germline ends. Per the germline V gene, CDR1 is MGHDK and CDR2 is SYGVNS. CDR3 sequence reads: CASSVTEESSYNEQFF. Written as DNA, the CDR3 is TGTGCCAGCAGTGTAACCGAGGAAAGCTCCTACAATGAGCAGTTCTTC.

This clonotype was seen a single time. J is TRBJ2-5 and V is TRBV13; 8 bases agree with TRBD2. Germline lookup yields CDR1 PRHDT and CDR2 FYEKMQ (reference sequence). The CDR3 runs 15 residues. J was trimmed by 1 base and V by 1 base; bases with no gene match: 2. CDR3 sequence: CASSLVTSGQETQYF. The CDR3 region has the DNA TGTGCCAGCAGCTTAGTCACTAGCGGCCAAGAGACCCAGTACTTC.

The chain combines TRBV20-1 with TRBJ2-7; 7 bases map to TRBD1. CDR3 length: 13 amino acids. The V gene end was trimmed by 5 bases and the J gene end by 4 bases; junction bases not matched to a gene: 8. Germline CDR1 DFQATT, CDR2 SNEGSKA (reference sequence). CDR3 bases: TGCAGTGCTCAAGACAGGGTAATGTACGAGCAGTACTTC. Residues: CSAQDRVMYEQYF.

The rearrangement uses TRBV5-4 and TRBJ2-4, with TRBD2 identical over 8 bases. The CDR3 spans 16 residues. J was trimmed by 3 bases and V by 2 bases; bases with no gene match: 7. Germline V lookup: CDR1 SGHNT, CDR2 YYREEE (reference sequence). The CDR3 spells CASSLKRETGKNIQYF. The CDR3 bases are TGTGCCAGCAGCTTAAAGCGGGAGACGGGCAAAAACATTCAGTACTTC.

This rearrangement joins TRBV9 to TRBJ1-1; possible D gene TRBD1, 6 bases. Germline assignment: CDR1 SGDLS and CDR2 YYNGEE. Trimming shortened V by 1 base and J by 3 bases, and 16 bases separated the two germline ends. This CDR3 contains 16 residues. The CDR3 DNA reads TGTGCCAGCAGCGTAAACCAGGGAAGGGGGGACACTGAAGCTTTCTTT. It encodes CASSVNQGRGDTEAFF.

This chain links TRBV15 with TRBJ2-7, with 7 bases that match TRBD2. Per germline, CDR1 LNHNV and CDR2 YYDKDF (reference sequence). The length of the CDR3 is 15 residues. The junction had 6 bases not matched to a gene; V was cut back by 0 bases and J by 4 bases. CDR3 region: CATSRDRAGGYEQYF. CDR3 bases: TGTGCCACCAGCAGAGACAGGGCCGGGGGGTACGAGCAGTACTTC.

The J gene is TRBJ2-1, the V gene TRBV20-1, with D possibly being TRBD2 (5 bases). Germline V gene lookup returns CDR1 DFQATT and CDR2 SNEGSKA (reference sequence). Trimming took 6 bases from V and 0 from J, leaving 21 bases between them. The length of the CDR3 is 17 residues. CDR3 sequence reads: CSALPRRAGGSYNEQFF. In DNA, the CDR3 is TGCAGTGCCCTCCCCAGGCGCGCGGGTGGCTCCTACAATGAGCAGTTCTTC.

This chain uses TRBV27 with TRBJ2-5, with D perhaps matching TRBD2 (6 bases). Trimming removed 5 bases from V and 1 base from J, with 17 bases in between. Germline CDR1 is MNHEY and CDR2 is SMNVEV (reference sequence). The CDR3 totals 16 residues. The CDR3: CASSANNRDFQETQYF. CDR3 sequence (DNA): TGTGCCAGCAGTGCAAACAACCGGGACTTCCAAGAGACCCAGTACTTC.

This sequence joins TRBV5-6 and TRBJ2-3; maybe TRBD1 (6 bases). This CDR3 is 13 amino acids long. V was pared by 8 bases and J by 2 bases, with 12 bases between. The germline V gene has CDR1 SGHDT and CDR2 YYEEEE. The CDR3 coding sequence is TGTGCCAGTCTGGACAGTCTCACAGATACGCAGTATTTT. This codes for CASLDSLTDTQYF.

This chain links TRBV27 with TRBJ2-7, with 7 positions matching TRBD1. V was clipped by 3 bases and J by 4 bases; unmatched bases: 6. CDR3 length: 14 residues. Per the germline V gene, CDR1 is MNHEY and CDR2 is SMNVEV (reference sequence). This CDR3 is CASSLGQTLYEQYF. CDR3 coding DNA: TGTGCCAGCAGTTTGGGACAGACCCTTTACGAGCAGTACTTC.

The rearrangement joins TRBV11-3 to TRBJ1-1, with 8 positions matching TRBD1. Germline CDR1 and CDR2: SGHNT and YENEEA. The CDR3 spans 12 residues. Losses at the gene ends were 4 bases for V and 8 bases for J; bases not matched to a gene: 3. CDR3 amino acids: CASSSWTGEAFF. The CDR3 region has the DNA TGTGCCAGCAGCTCTTGGACAGGGGAAGCTTTCTTT.

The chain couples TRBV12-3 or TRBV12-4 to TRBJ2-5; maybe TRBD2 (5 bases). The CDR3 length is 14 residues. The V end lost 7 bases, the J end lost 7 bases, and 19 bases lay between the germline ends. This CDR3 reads CASTSSRDLGTQYF. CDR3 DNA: TGTGCCAGCACCTCCTCCCGGGATCTAGGGACCCAGTACTTC.

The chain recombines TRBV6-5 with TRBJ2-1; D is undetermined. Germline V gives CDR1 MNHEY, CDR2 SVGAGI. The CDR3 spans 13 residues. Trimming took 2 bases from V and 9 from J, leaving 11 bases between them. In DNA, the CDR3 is TGTGCCAGCAGTTACGCCAACTACGCTGAGCAGTTCTTC. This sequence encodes CASSYANYAEQFF.

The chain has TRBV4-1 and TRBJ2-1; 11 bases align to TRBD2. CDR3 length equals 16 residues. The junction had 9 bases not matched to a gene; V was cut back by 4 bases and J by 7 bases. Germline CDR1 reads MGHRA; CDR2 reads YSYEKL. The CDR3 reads CASSLAWLAGGNEQFF. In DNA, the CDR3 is TGCGCCAGCAGCCTAGCATGGCTAGCGGGGGGAAATGAGCAGTTCTTC.

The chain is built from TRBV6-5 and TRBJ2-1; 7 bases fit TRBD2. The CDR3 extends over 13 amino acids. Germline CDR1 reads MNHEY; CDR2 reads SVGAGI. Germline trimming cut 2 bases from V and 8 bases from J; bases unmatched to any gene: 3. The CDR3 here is CASSYPAGDEQFF. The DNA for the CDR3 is TGTGCCAGCAGTTACCCGGCGGGAGATGAGCAGTTCTTC.

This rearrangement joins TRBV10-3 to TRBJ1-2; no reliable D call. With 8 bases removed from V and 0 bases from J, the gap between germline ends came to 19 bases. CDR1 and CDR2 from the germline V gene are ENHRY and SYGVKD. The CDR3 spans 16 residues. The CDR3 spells CAIGLDGSTANYGYTF. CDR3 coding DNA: TGTGCCATCGGTTTGGACGGCTCTACTGCTAACTATGGCTACACCTTC.

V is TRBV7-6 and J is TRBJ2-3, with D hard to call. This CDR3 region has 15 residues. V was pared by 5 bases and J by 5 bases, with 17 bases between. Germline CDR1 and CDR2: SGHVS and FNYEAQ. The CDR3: CASSPLFLGKDTQYF. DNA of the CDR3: TGTGCCAGCAGCCCCCTTTTCTTGGGGAAAGATACGCAGTATTTT.

The CDR3: CASSVLAGGSPDTQYF. The CDR3 nucleotides are TGTGCCAGCAGCGTCTTAGCGGGAGGGAGCCCAGATACGCAGTATTTT. The chain links TRBV7-2 to TRBJ2-3; 11 bases are a match to TRBD2. The CDR3 contains 16 residues. Trimming took 5 bases from V and 4 from J; bases not matched to a gene: 8. In germline, CDR1 is SGHTA, CDR2 FQGNSA.

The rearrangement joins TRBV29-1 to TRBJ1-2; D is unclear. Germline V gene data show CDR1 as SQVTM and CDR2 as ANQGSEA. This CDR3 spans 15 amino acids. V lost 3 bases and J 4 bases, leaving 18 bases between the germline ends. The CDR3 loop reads CSVDQDPQRTYGYTF. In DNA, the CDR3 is TGCAGCGTTGATCAGGACCCCCAAAGGACCTATGGCTACACCTTC.

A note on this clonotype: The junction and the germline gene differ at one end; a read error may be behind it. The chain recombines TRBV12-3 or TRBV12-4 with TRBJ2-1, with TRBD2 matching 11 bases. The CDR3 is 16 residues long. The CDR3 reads CASSQGLAGGYNEQLF. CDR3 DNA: TGTGCCAGCAGTCAGGGCCTAGCGGGGGGTTACAATGAGCAGCTCTTC.

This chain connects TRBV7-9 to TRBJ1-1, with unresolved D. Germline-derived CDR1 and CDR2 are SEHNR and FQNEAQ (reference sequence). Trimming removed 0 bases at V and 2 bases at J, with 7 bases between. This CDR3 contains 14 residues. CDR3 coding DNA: TGTGCCAGCAGCTTAGCGTTGTCCAACACTGAAGCTTTCTTT. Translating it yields CASSLALSNTEAFF.